This T cell receptor beta chain emerged from a study of T cell responses to AZD1222 COVID-19 vaccine. General study points: Dominant at 160-218 and 743-854, vaccine-associated CD4 TCRs also spanned spike. Most donors were white British, females outnumbered males, and clonal diversity was possibly underestimated. Baseline seropositivity occurred in only 5 to 7 AZD1222 recipients.

About this clone itself: The antigen is not known.

Data came from immunoSEQ multiplex PCR; TCRdb stores just in-frame clones and leaves some out. The table has about 85,000 clones, around 90% seen once. The CDR3 covers 18 residues. Germline V lookup: CDR1 SGHTA, CDR2 FQGTGA. The ends were cut back, 2 bases at V and 1 base at J, with 15 bases in the middle. Specimen: peripheral blood, collected on day 0 of AZD1222 vaccination. The TCR originated in an adult in good health. The rearrangement joins TRBV7-3 to TRBJ2-6; D unclear. In DNA, the CDR3 is TGTGCCAGCAGCTTATTCGCTCCCTTGGCTTCTGGGGCCAACGTCCTGACTTTC. Protein product: CASSLFAPLASGANVLTF.